This T cell receptor (beta chain) was retrieved from a study of CD8 T cells in Susac syndrome. V lost 3 bases and J lost 4; bases outside the gene matches: 5. From germline, CDR1 is SGDLS and CDR2 YYNGEE. This CDR3 spans 14 amino acids. Patients with stable or active relapsing-remitting disease, all of them treatment-naive, made up the multiple sclerosis controls. FACS was used to enrich TEMRA cells, whereas the CD8+ and CD4+ T cells were obtained by negative isolation. Findings and limits, study-wide: By the study's own acknowledgment, its TCR sequencing and HLA analysis included relatively few individuals.

Comments on this clonotype: Its antigen remains unknown.

Roughly 0.45 to 1 ug RNA was reverse transcribed with random hexamers. Amplification of TCR beta CDR3 spanned 54 Vbeta and 13 Jbeta via immunoSEQ multiplex PCR. TCRdb redid the calling of the immunoSEQ multiplex PCR reads with MiXCR, one entry per CDR3 protein. The table lists roughly 200,000 distinct CDR3 sequences, roughly 95% of them singletons, with more than 0.09% in the top ten. This sequence was found in a human donor with multiple sclerosis. Specimen: CD4+ T cells from PBMCs. This sequence joins TRBV9 and TRBJ2-7, with TRBD1 matching over 9 bases. The CDR3 spells CASSAGQGLYEQYF. CDR3 bases: TGTGCCAGCAGCGCAGGACAGGGGTTGTACGAGCAGTACTTC. The whole variable domain, filled in from reference TRBV9 and TRBJ2-7, reads DSGVTQTPKHLITATGQRVTLRCSPRSGDLSVYWYQQSLDQGLQFLIQYYNGEERAKGNILERFSAQQFPDLHSELNLSSLELGDSALYFCASSAGQGLYEQYFGPGTRLTVT.